This paragraph reports one T cell receptor (beta chain). No antigen is known for it. The CDR3 loop spans 18 amino acids. Germline CDR1 and CDR2: MDHEN and SYDVKM. The V and J ends lost 7 bases and 1 base, in that order; junction bases with no gene match: 14. This entry is derived from a study of T cell responses to AZD1222 COVID-19 vaccine. Findings of the study overall: Two AZD1222 administrations were followed by greater Spike-specific TCR breadth and depth. Spike-wide coverage was observed for vaccine-associated CD4 TCRs, with dominant responses at 160-218 and 743-854. There were mostly white British donors and more females than males, and clonal diversity was possibly underestimated.

Libraries were prepared by immunoSEQ multiplex PCR; TCRdb keeps only in-frame clonotypes and omits some of them. Seen here are 90,000 to 150,000 clones, roughly 90% observed once, and the top ten hold 8.4%. The clonotype was recovered from an adult in good health. The sample was peripheral blood, taken on day 0 of AZD1222 vaccination. The chain couples TRBV28 to TRBJ1-3; TRBD1 matches 9 bases. In DNA form, the CDR3 reads TGTGCCAGCATTAGGACAGGGGCCACCGCCGGTTCTGGAAACACCATATATTTT. Protein product: CASIRTGATAGSGNTIYF.